These 26 T cell receptor beta chains were all obtained from the same sample, sequenced in a study of OX40 agonist ivuxolimab in advanced cancers. The library was produced with the immunoSEQ multiplex PCR assay. TCRdb re-hosts the immuneACCESS table, in-frame sequences only. Its copies lack some clones; in the studies checked, an unresolved V gene accounts for under half of them, and the cause for the rest is not known. This sample is represented by under 85,000 clones; about 91% of them were singletons. The leading ten clones occupy just over 0.55% of the sample. The specimen was CD4+ or CD8+ T cells sorted from blood, collected in a trial of the OX40 agonist ivuxolimab. The receptors originated from an adult with an advanced solid tumor such as melanoma, head and neck, liver or kidney cancer.

This clone appeared once. The chain joins TRBV2 to TRBJ1-1, with D hard to call. Looked up from germline, CDR1 is SNHLY and CDR2 is FYNNEI. This CDR3 comprises 14 residues. The V end was cut by 2 bases, the J end by 1 base, with 8 bases between. The CDR3 coding sequence is TGTGCCAGCAGTGAAAACGGAGAGAACACTGAAGCTTTCTTT. Protein sequence: CASSENGENTEAFF.

J is TRBJ1-3 and V is TRBV5-4; D gene unclear. V was clipped by 1 base and J by 8 bases, with 16 bases between them. Germline V gene lookup returns CDR1 SGHNT and CDR2 YYREEE (reference sequence). CDR3 length equals 15 residues. The DNA for the CDR3 is TGTGCCAGCAGCTTGTACGGAGGGTATGGTGACACCATATATTTT. It codes for CASSLYGGYGDTIYF.

V is TRBV27 and J is TRBJ1-1, with D possibly being TRBD1 (5 bases). Germline CDR1 is MNHEY and CDR2 is SMNVEV (reference sequence). With 0 bases removed from V and 10 bases from J, the gap between germline ends came to 21 bases. This CDR3 is built from 16 residues. This CDR3 reads CASSLSNSGASLGAFF. The CDR3 bases are TGTGCCAGCAGTTTATCAAATAGTGGGGCTTCATTAGGAGCTTTCTTT.

This chain uses TRBV7-8 with TRBJ1-6, with D uncertain. Germline assignment: CDR1 SGHVS and CDR2 FQNEAQ. The V end was cut by 4 bases, the J end by 8 bases, with 9 bases between. This CDR3 spans 13 amino acids. CDR3 loop: CASSSGPDSPLHF. CDR3 nucleotide sequence: TGTGCCAGCAGCTCGGGCCCAGATTCACCCCTCCACTTT.

The chain is built from TRBV6-6 and TRBJ2-7; a possible D gene is TRBD2 (6 bases). The germline V gene has CDR1 MNHNY and CDR2 SVGAGI (reference sequence). V lost 2 bases, J lost 0 bases, and 8 bases lay in between. The CDR3 length is 14 residues. The DNA of the CDR3 is TGTGCCAGCAGTTACCGCGGGACCTCCTACGAGCAGTACTTC. Encoded protein: CASSYRGTSYEQYF.

In this sample, this clone turned up a few times. The rearrangement uses TRBV13 and TRBJ2-3, with a tentative D call TRBD2 (6 bases). The CDR3 runs 17 residues. Germline assignment: CDR1 PRHDT and CDR2 FYEKMQ (reference sequence). Trimming cost V 5 bases and J 2 bases, with 20 bases left between them. The CDR3 is CASSPATPGVSTDTQYF. The CDR3 DNA is TGTGCCAGCAGCCCCGCGACACCGGGGGTCTCCACAGATACGCAGTATTTT.

The CDR3 DNA follows: TGTGCCAGCTCACCAGCGGCAACAAACCTCAATCAGCCCCAGCATTTT. Protein: CASSPAATNLNQPQHF. The V call is TRBV18, the J call TRBJ1-5; D gene unclear. The CDR3 runs to 16 residues. The germline gives CDR1 KGHSH, CDR2 LQKENI. V was cut by 2 bases and J by 3 bases, with 14 bases left in between.

The chain joins TRBV5-4 to TRBJ1-1; D is possibly TRBD1 (6 bases). Trimming took off 5 bases at V and 8 bases at J, with 19 bases between the two ends. Germline V CDR1 and CDR2: SGHNT, YYREEE (reference sequence). This CDR3 is built from 14 residues. CDR3 bases: TGTGCCAGCAGACTGGACAGTAATGCGGGAGAAGCTTTCTTT. Translated, it gives CASRLDSNAGEAFF.

This clone is a singleton in its sample. The CDR3 loop reads CASSLVLGPGEQYF. DNA for the CDR3: TGCGCCAGCAGCTTGGTCTTAGGGCCTGGAGAGCAGTACTTC. This chain uses TRBV5-1 with TRBJ2-7; D unclear. Germline assignment: CDR1 SGHRS and CDR2 YFSETQ. The CDR3 covers 14 residues. The V end was cut by 0 bases, the J end by 7 bases, with 14 bases between. The full variable domain, in which reference TRBV5-1 and TRBJ2-7 provide the parts outside the CDR3, is KAGVTQTPRYLIKTRGQQVTLSCSPISGHRSVSWYQQTPGQGLQFLFEYFSETQRNKGNFPGRFSGRQFSNSRSEMNVSTLELGDSALYLCASSLVLGPGEQYFGPGTRLTVT.

This chain joins TRBV5-1 and TRBJ1-5; the D is unclear. The CDR3 is 12 amino acids. V was trimmed by 0 bases and J by 9 bases, leaving 7 bases between them. Germline CDR1 and CDR2: SGHRS and YFSETQ. The CDR3 spells CASSLAGMPQHF. In DNA, the CDR3 is TGCGCCAGCAGCTTGGCCGGGATGCCCCAGCATTTT.

The rearrangement uses TRBV19 and TRBJ2-5; 8 bases fit TRBD1. The CDR3 runs to 13 residues. CDR1 LNHDA and CDR2 SQIVND come from the germline V gene (reference sequence). Trimming cost V 6 bases and J 3 bases; bases outside gene matches: 3. The CDR3 sequence: CASSRGREETQYF. In DNA, the CDR3 is TGTGCCAGTAGCAGGGGGCGGGAAGAGACCCAGTACTTC.

The V gene is TRBV27, the J gene TRBJ1-4; TRBD1 might be the D (6 bases). Germline CDR1 is MNHEY and CDR2 is SMNVEV (reference sequence). The CDR3 loop spans 15 amino acids. Trimming pared 4 bases from V and 7 bases from J, leaving 16 bases between. CDR3 sequence: CASSSKKGVSEKLFF. The CDR3 DNA is TGTGCCAGCAGTTCCAAAAAGGGGGTTAGTGAAAAACTGTTTTTT. Together with reference TRBV27 and TRBJ1-4, the CDR3 gives the full variable domain: EAQVTQNPRYLITVTGKKLTVTCSQNMNHEYMSWYRQDPGLGLRQIYYSMNVEVTDKGDVPEGYKVSRKEKRNFPLILESPSPNQTSLYFCASSSKKGVSEKLFFGSGTQLSVL.

The chain links TRBV2 to TRBJ1-1; D is uncertain. Trimming cost V 4 bases and J 1 base, with 7 bases left between them. The length of the CDR3 is 13 residues. Germline lookup yields CDR1 SNHLY and CDR2 FYNNEI. The CDR3 protein is CASSGGENTEAFF. The CDR3 nucleotides read TGTGCCAGCAGTGGCGGAGAGAACACTGAAGCTTTCTTT.

The gene calls are TRBV27 and TRBJ2-2; 8 bases agree with TRBD2. CDR3 size: 15 residues. CDR1 and CDR2 (germline): MNHEY, SMNVEV (reference sequence). Unmatched junction bases numbered 8, after V lost 5 bases and J lost 6 bases. The CDR3 region is CASSPPTSEAGELFF. The CDR3 bases are TGTGCCAGCAGTCCCCCGACTAGCGAGGCCGGGGAGCTGTTTTTT.

The gene calls are TRBV7-2 and TRBJ2-4; D remains unclear. The V gene lost 0 bases and the J gene lost 5 bases, with 5 bases spanning the gap. This CDR3 comprises 13 residues. CDR1 and CDR2 (germline): SGHTA, FQGNSA. The CDR3 region is CASSLATQNIQYF. The CDR3 nucleotides are TGTGCCAGCAGCTTAGCGACCCAAAACATTCAGTACTTC.

This chain uses TRBV27 with TRBJ1-5, with TRBD1 matching 8 bases. The CDR3 covers 15 residues. Germline V CDR1 and CDR2: MNHEY, SMNVEV (reference sequence). The junction had 8 bases not matched to a gene; V was cut back by 6 bases and J by 4 bases. The CDR3 DNA is TGTGCCAGCAGGGCCGGGACAGGTACTAATCAGCCCCAGCATTTT. Its protein product is CASRAGTGTNQPQHF.

Turning to this clone: Other DNA sequences in this specimen translate into the identical CDR3. This chain joins TRBV7-2 and TRBJ1-1; D is ambiguous. CDR1 is SGHTA, CDR2 FQGNSA, per germline. CDR3 size: 12 residues. V gave up 2 bases and J gave up 5 bases, with 6 bases separating them. The CDR3 reads CASSLRETEAFF. CDR3 coding DNA: TGTGCCAGCAGCTTAAGGGAAACTGAAGCTTTCTTT.

The count of this clone is one. The junction does not match germline at one end; this may be a read error. The V gene is TRBV14, the J gene TRBJ1-2; no firm D call. Germline-derived CDR1 and CDR2 are SGHDN and FVKESK. The CDR3 is made up of 13 amino acids. CDR3 sequence: CASSQGANYGCTF. CDR3 nucleotide sequence: TGTGCCAGCAGCCAAGGTGCCAACTATGGCTGCACCTTC.

This chain links TRBV7-2 with TRBJ1-6, with D perhaps matching TRBD1 (6 bases). Germline CDR1 SGHTA, CDR2 FQGNSA. Trimming shortened V by 7 bases and J by 8 bases, and 18 bases separated the two germline ends. This CDR3 comprises 15 residues. CDR3 in amino acids: CASTEVGQRDSPLHF. The CDR3, as DNA: TGTGCCAGCACCGAGGTCGGACAGAGGGATTCACCCCTCCACTTT.

V usage is TRBV19 and J usage is TRBJ2-1; 7 bases are a match to TRBD2. Per the germline V gene, CDR1 is LNHDA and CDR2 is SQIVND (reference sequence). The J segment lost 4 bases and the V segment lost 3 bases, leaving 6 bases of the junction unmatched. This CDR3 contains 15 residues. The CDR3 reads CASSMGGENYNEQFF. The CDR3, as DNA: TGTGCCAGTAGTATGGGGGGGGAAAATTACAATGAGCAGTTCTTC.

The chain uses TRBV14 and TRBJ1-5, with D tentatively TRBD1 (5 bases). CDR1 and CDR2 from the germline V gene are SGHDN and FVKESK. The CDR3 contains 17 residues. V was trimmed by 3 bases and J by 0 bases, leaving 15 bases between them. The CDR3 region is CASSHMPDSHSNQPQHF. CDR3 sequence (DNA): TGTGCCAGCAGCCATATGCCCGACAGCCATAGCAATCAGCCCCAGCATTTT.

The chain uses TRBV18 and TRBJ1-4; TRBD1 might be the D (6 bases). V was cut by 4 bases and J by 6 bases, with 12 bases left in between. In germline, CDR1 is KGHSH, CDR2 LQKENI. The CDR3 loop spans 14 amino acids. In DNA form, the CDR3 reads TGTGCCAGCTCACTCAGGGGAGGTTATGAAAAACTGTTTTTT. Translated, it gives CASSLRGGYEKLFF.

The rearrangement links TRBV2 to TRBJ2-6; tentative D call: TRBD1 (5 bases). V lost 4 bases and J lost 3, with 10 bases in between. Germline loops: CDR1 SNHLY, CDR2 FYNNEI. The CDR3 totals 15 residues. The CDR3 nucleotides are TGTGCCAGCAGTGGCAGGGTTGGTGGGGCCAACGTCCTGACTTTC. Its protein is CASSGRVGGANVLTF.

This chain's CDR3 is CASSRTRGKGETQYF. Written as DNA, the CDR3 is TGTGCCAGCAGCCGAACCAGGGGAAAGGGAGAGACCCAGTACTTC. The genes are TRBV6-5 and TRBJ2-5; D might be TRBD1 (6 bases). Deletions cut 6 bases from V and 4 bases from J, with 18 bases between. The CDR3 sequence is 15 residues long. Germline CDR1 and CDR2: MNHEY and SVGAGI.

This chain uses TRBV6-1 with TRBJ2-5; 8 bases match TRBD1. J was trimmed by 4 bases and V by 5 bases; bases with no gene match: 9. Germline CDR1 reads MNHNS; CDR2 reads SASEGT. The CDR3 extends over 15 amino acids. CDR3 amino acids: CASSRRAGTGETQYF. The CDR3 DNA reads as TGTGCCAGCAGTAGACGAGCCGGGACAGGAGAGACCCAGTACTTC.

This chain links TRBV5-1 with TRBJ2-3; tentatively, D is TRBD1 (6 bases). The CDR3 spans 14 residues. V was clipped by 2 bases and J by 3 bases, with 10 bases between them. CDR1 is SGHRS and CDR2 is YFSETQ in the germline V gene. CDR3 nucleotide sequence: TGCGCCAGCAGCTTTCCAGGGGCAACAGATACGCAGTATTTT. Residues: CASSFPGATDTQYF.